The 12 T cell receptor beta chains below all came from one sample that was sequenced in a study of blood T cell repertoires in COVID-19. Only in-frame clones appear in the TCRdb table, and some are missing; sequencing was by immunoSEQ multiplex PCR. This table holds some 390,000 clones, more than 85% found once. The material sequenced was peripheral blood. The receptors originated from a human donor in a cohort sampled during active COVID-19.

This clone was seen only a few times. The chain couples TRBV19 to TRBJ1-1; 7 bases fit TRBD1. Trimming at V came to 5 bases and at J to 11 bases, leaving 8 bases not matched to a gene. The CDR3 sequence is 12 residues long. From germline, CDR1 is LNHDA and CDR2 SQIVND (reference sequence). The chain's CDR3 is CASSSYRGEAFF. The CDR3 DNA reads TGTGCCAGTAGTTCCTACAGGGGAGAGGCTTTCTTT.

V gene TRBV6-6 combines with J gene TRBJ2-7; 12 nucleotides agree with TRBD2. The CDR3 covers 13 residues. The germline gives CDR1 MNHNY, CDR2 SVGAGI (reference sequence). With V trimmed by 7 bases and J by 6 bases, 4 bases remained unmatched. CDR3 in DNA: TGTGCCAGCAAGACTAGCGGGGGTGGCGAGCAGTACTTC. Encoded protein: CASKTSGGGEQYF.

The V gene is TRBV19, the J gene TRBJ2-5; D is possibly TRBD2 (7 bases). Germline V gene sequence: CDR1 LNHDA, CDR2 SQIVND (reference sequence). V gave up 3 bases and J gave up 2 bases, with 13 bases separating them. This CDR3 has 15 amino acids. The DNA for the CDR3 is TGTGCCAGTAGTATCTTCGGGGGGCCTCAAGAGACCCAGTACTTC. Translation: CASSIFGGPQETQYF.

The chain has TRBV4-1 and TRBJ2-7; 11 bases align to TRBD1. V was clipped by 0 bases and J by 3 bases; unmatched bases: 1. The CDR3 covers 15 residues. In germline, CDR1 is MGHRA, CDR2 YSYEKL. CDR3 sequence (DNA): TGCGCCAGCAGCCAAGAGGACAGGGGGCTCTACGAGCAGTACTTC. Protein sequence: CASSQEDRGLYEQYF.

The chain couples TRBV7-9 to TRBJ1-5, with 7 bases fitting TRBD1. With 4 bases clipped from V and 7 bases from J, the junction kept 16 bases outside the gene matches. There are 17 residues in the CDR3. Germline CDR1 reads SEHNR; CDR2 reads FQNEAQ (reference sequence). The CDR3 bases are TGTGCCAGCAGCTCCTCCCCAATGACAGGGATGCGGCAGCCCCAGCATTTT. This codes for CASSSSPMTGMRQPQHF.

This clone came up a few times. The chain links TRBV9 to TRBJ2-7; 9 nucleotides agree with TRBD1. The CDR3 covers 15 residues. CDR1 is SGDLS, CDR2 YYNGEE, per germline. Trimming cost V 0 bases and J 2 bases; bases outside gene matches: 3. Written as DNA, the CDR3 is TGTGCCAGCAGCGTAGAAGGGACAGGGCCCTACGAGCAGTACTTC. It translates to CASSVEGTGPYEQYF.

This sequence joins TRBV7-9 and TRBJ1-5; no firm D call. Per the germline V gene, CDR1 is SEHNR and CDR2 is FQNEAQ (reference sequence). The CDR3 is made up of 12 amino acids. Trimming took off 5 bases at V and 3 bases at J, with 5 bases between the two ends. The CDR3 region has the DNA TGTGCCAGCAGCGCGAACAATCAGCCCCAGCATTTT. Residues: CASSANNQPQHF.

Here the CDR3 reads CASSLQGDSYEQYF. The CDR3 DNA sequence: TGTGCCAGCAGCTTACAGGGGGACAGCTACGAGCAGTACTTC. The rearrangement joins TRBV7-2 to TRBJ2-7; 7 positions match TRBD1. This CDR3 region has 14 residues. CDR1 and CDR2 (germline): SGHTA, FQGNSA. After removal of 2 bases from V and 3 bases from J, the junction contained 4 bases not matched to a gene.

The chain combines TRBV11-2 with TRBJ2-7, with TRBD1 as a possible D gene (6 bases). This CDR3 spans 18 amino acids. V was pared by 4 bases and J by 4 bases, with 26 bases between. Germline CDR1 reads SGHAT; CDR2 reads FQNNGV. This chain's CDR3 is CASSSWGQGQKGVYEQYF. Here the CDR3 DNA reads TGTGCCAGCAGCTCCTGGGGCCAAGGACAGAAGGGGGTTTACGAGCAGTACTTC.

This sequence joins TRBV28 and TRBJ2-1, with D perhaps matching TRBD2 (6 bases). This CDR3 comprises 17 residues. Germline V lookup: CDR1 MDHEN, CDR2 SYDVKM. V lost 5 bases and J 0 bases, leaving 17 bases between the germline ends. The CDR3 nucleotides are TGTGCCAGCAGTGGCTGGGGTAGCGGATACTCCTACAATGAGCAGTTCTTC. Amino acids: CASSGWGSGYSYNEQFF.

The chain links TRBV5-4 to TRBJ2-2; D perhaps matches TRBD2 (6 bases). The CDR3 consists of 15 residues. The ends were cut back, 0 bases at V and 2 bases at J, with 8 bases in the middle. Germline V gene data show CDR1 as SGHNT and CDR2 as YYREEE (reference sequence). This CDR3 reads CASSLVGGNTGELFF. DNA for the CDR3: TGTGCCAGCAGCTTGGTGGGAGGAAACACCGGGGAGCTGTTTTTT.

This chain connects TRBV7-3 to TRBJ1-2, with TRBD1 identical over 9 bases. V lost 0 bases, J lost 2 bases, and 1 base stayed unmatched. Germline values: CDR1 SGHTA, CDR2 FQGTGA. The CDR3 sequence is 15 residues long. The CDR3 sequence is CASSLTGTGNYGYTF. CDR3 sequence (DNA): TGTGCCAGCAGCTTAACCGGGACAGGGAACTATGGCTACACCTTC.